Presented here are 10 T cell receptor beta chains from one specimen sequenced in a study of low-dose radiotherapy and immunotherapy resistance in tumors. TRAV- and TRBV-specific primers primed first-strand cDNA, covering alpha and beta chains. It was with a constant-region primer and a V-primer adapter that TCRs were amplified over approximately 18 PCR cycles. In TCRdb, the reads were re-called with MiXCR into one record per CDR3 protein. The sample includes approximately 18,000 distinct CDR3 sequences, less than 85% of them seen just once. The receptor source for this set is a human donor with advanced metastatic prostate, ovarian, gallbladder or colorectal cancer (not recorded which). This table probably holds off-target reads from a library built for another chain.

The chain uses TRBV6-2 or TRBV6-3 and TRBJ1-5, with a possible D match to TRBD1 (5 bases). The CDR3 consists of 13 residues. The V gene lost 7 bases and the J gene lost 5 bases, with 12 bases spanning the gap. Germline-derived CDR1 and CDR2 are MNHEY and SVGEGT. DNA for the CDR3: TGTGCCAGCAAACGGTCCAGGGATCAGCCCCAGCATTTT. Translation: CASKRSRDQPQHF.

The chain combines TRBV4-1 with TRBJ2-2; no clear D gene. There are 14 residues in the CDR3. Germline assignment: CDR1 MGHRA and CDR2 YSYEKL. V was pared by 4 bases and J by 5 bases, with 11 bases between. The CDR3 nucleotides read TGCGCCAGCAGCCGTCTCTTGGGGACCGGGGAGCTGTTTTTT. It encodes CASSRLLGTGELFF.

V is TRBV30 and J is TRBJ1-5, with D hard to call. CDR3 length: 16 amino acids. The germline CDR1 and CDR2 sequences are GTSNPN and SVGIG (reference sequence). V was pared by 0 bases and J by 2 bases, with 14 bases between. The CDR3 region is CAWSVGLPGGNQPQHF. In DNA form, the CDR3 reads TGTGCCTGGAGTGTGGGTCTACCGGGAGGCAATCAGCCCCAGCATTTT.

The gene calls are TRBV11-1 and TRBJ1-5; D gene unclear. This CDR3 has 13 residues. Germline CDR1 and CDR2: SGHAT and FQDESV (reference sequence). V was clipped by 1 base and J by 6 bases, with 7 bases between them. The CDR3 protein is CASSLEVFQPQHF. CDR3 coding DNA: TGTGCCAGCAGCTTAGAGGTTTTTCAGCCCCAGCATTTT.

This chain connects TRBV12-3 or TRBV12-4 to TRBJ2-7; no reliable D call. V lost 5 bases and J lost 6, with 11 bases in between. This CDR3 has 12 residues. The CDR3 reads CASSAVGGEQYF. CDR3 nucleotide sequence: TGTGCCAGCAGTGCCGTGGGCGGCGAGCAGTACTTC.

The V and J genes are TRBV6-2 or TRBV6-3 and TRBJ2-1, with D perhaps given as TRBD1 or TRBD2 (5 bases each). Germline loops: CDR1 MNHEY, CDR2 SVGEGT. Trimming pared 5 bases from V and 3 bases from J, leaving 11 bases between. CDR3 length equals 14 residues. CDR3 coding DNA: TGTGCCAGCAGTCGAGAGGGGAACTACAATGAGCAGTTCTTC. It translates to CASSREGNYNEQFF.

This chain joins TRBV6-5 and TRBJ1-2, with no clear D. The germline V gene has CDR1 MNHEY and CDR2 SVGAGI. There are 13 residues in the CDR3. With 6 bases removed from V and 3 bases from J, the gap between germline ends came to 11 bases. Here the CDR3 DNA reads TGTGCCAGCAGCCTAGACGGCTACTATGGCTACACCTTC. It specifies CASSLDGYYGYTF.

The J gene is TRBJ2-6, the V gene TRBV24-1, with D unresolved. Per germline, CDR1 KGHDR and CDR2 SFDVKD. Trimming took 3 bases from V and 0 from J, leaving 5 bases between them. This CDR3 spans 15 amino acids. CDR3 sequence reads: CATSDPLSGANVLTF. CDR3 bases: TGTGCCACCAGTGATCCCCTCTCTGGGGCCAACGTCCTGACTTTC.

CDR3 bases: TGTGCCAGCAGCTTAGACAAGGTTAATTCACCCCTCCACTTT. It codes for CASSLDKVNSPLHF. The chain carries TRBV7-2 and TRBJ1-6; no reliable D call. This CDR3 spans 14 amino acids. Germline CDR1 and CDR2: SGHTA and FQGNSA. V was trimmed by 1 base and J by 6 bases, leaving 7 bases between them.

The chain links TRBV12-3 or TRBV12-4 to TRBJ2-2; D unclear. The CDR3 has 13 amino acids. Deletions cut 5 bases from V and 4 bases from J, with 8 bases between. CDR3: CASSTTPTGELFF. The CDR3 coding sequence is TGTGCCAGCAGTACTACGCCCACCGGGGAGCTGTTTTTT.